This T cell receptor (beta chain) is from a study of Ad26.COV2.S vaccination and SARS-CoV-2 variants. Study-wide points: Relative to placebo recipients, vaccine recipients exhibited elevated spike-specific TCR breadth. Similar non-spike TCR breadth was seen in vaccine and placebo recipients. Substantial breadth in spike-specific CD8+ and CD4+ T cell responses was reportedly seen after vaccination.

The method was immunoSEQ multiplex PCR; TCRdb's version includes in-frame clones alone and lacks a portion of them. The sample includes about 350,000 clones, under 95% of them seen just once. Trimming shortened V by 3 bases and J by 5 bases, and 7 bases separated the two germline ends. The CDR3 covers 12 residues. Details on this clone: Antigen unknown.

The receptor's source is a human donor who had recovered from COVID-19. The material was peripheral blood, obtained after recovery from COVID-19. The chain carries TRBV12-3 or TRBV12-4 and TRBJ1-2; the D is unclear. CDR3 protein: CASSFALYGYTF. Written as DNA, the CDR3 is TGTGCCAGCAGTTTCGCGCTTTATGGCTACACCTTC.